The clone carrying this TCR beta chain turned up a few times. TCRdb independently ran MiXCR on the 5' RACE reads; one entry per CDR3 protein. The repertoire holds roughly 120,000 distinct CDR3 sequences, under 8% seen once, with 2.5% in the top ten. The sample originates from a study of T cells after yellow fever vaccination. The V and J ends lost 3 bases and 6 bases respectively, with 9 bases between them. The germline V gene encodes CDR1 SQVTM and CDR2 ANQGSEA. This CDR3 spans 12 amino acids. Sequenced here: CD4+ T cells sorted from PBMCs, sampled about 10 days after the first yellow fever vaccination. This receptor was taken from a man aged 18 to 29 who received the YFV17D yellow fever vaccine. The chain employs TRBV29-1 and TRBJ2-4, with D perhaps assigned TRBD1 or TRBD2 (5 bases each). The CDR3 region is CSVDGGGNIQYF. CDR3 coding DNA: TGCAGCGTTGACGGTGGGGGAAACATTCAGTACTTC.